These 11 T cell receptor beta chains were all obtained from the same sample, sequenced in a study of T cell responses to AZD1222 COVID-19 vaccine (dated by TCRdb to 2020 to 2022). What the time point label conveys for this sample: baseline before first vaccination. The library came from the immunoSEQ multiplex PCR assay. TCRdb's version of the immuneACCESS table is confined to in-frame rearrangements and falls short of the full clone set. An unresolved V gene accounts for under half of the shortfall where checked; the remainder is of unknown origin. Here the sample has 90,000 to 150,000 clones; approximately 87% occur a single time. The ten largest make up less than 4% of the sample. Sample: peripheral blood, taken on day 0 of AZD1222 vaccination. The source of these receptors is an adult in good health.

The gene calls are TRBV10-3 and TRBJ1-6; 7 nucleotides match TRBD1. The germline V gene has CDR1 ENHRY and CDR2 SYGVKD. The CDR3 has 14 amino acids. Unmatched junction bases numbered 4, after V lost 6 bases and J lost 5 bases. CDR3 DNA: TGTGCCATCAGCGCCGGGACAGATAATTCACCCCTCCACTTT. Encoded protein: CAISAGTDNSPLHF.

The V gene is TRBV15, the J gene TRBJ2-1; 7 nucleotides align to TRBD1. This CDR3 is 15 amino acids long. Germline CDR1 reads LNHNV; CDR2 reads YYDKDF (reference sequence). Germline trimming cut 0 bases from V and 4 bases from J; bases unmatched to any gene: 3. This CDR3 is CATSREGQVYNEQFF. Here the CDR3 DNA reads TGTGCCACCAGCAGAGAAGGACAGGTATACAATGAGCAGTTCTTC.

The CDR3 spells CAISESDVGNTEAFF. CDR3 nucleotides: TGTGCCATCAGTGAGTCGGACGTAGGCAACACTGAAGCTTTCTTT. The V gene is TRBV10-3, the J gene TRBJ1-1; no reliable D call. Looked up from germline, CDR1 is ENHRY and CDR2 is SYGVKD. Trimming took 0 bases from V and 2 from J, leaving 10 bases between them. The length of the CDR3 is 15 residues.

This chain connects TRBV11-2 to TRBJ2-2; 16 nucleotides line up with TRBD2. Per germline, CDR1 SGHAT and CDR2 FQNNGV. The ends lost 6 bases at V and 6 bases at J; junction bases unmatched: 7. This CDR3 region has 17 residues. As DNA, the CDR3 is TGTGCCAGCAGACGAACCGGGACTAGCGGGGGGGCCGGGGAGCTGTTTTTT. The encoded protein is CASRRTGTSGGAGELFF.

In its sample, this clone was seen once. CDR3 in DNA: TGTGCCAGCAGTTACGTGGGGGCGGGGCGACAAGAGACCCAGTACTTC. This encodes CASSYVGAGRQETQYF. The chain couples TRBV6-5 to TRBJ2-5, with D perhaps assigned TRBD1 or TRBD2 (6 bases each). This CDR3 is 16 amino acids long. Trimming removed 2 bases at V and 2 bases at J, with 15 bases between. CDR1 is MNHEY and CDR2 is SVGAGI in the germline V gene.

V gene TRBV9 combines with J gene TRBJ1-3; D gene unclear. CDR1 and CDR2 (germline): SGDLS, YYNGEE. Trimming shortened V by 2 bases and J by 0 bases, and 15 bases separated the two germline ends. The CDR3 is made up of 17 amino acids. CDR3 coding DNA: TGTGCCAGCAGCGTCGATTCCTATCGGTTCTCTGGAAACACCATATATTTT. Protein product: CASSVDSYRFSGNTIYF.

The chain has TRBV19 and TRBJ2-5; 8 bases agree with TRBD1. Trimming at V came to 6 bases and at J to 0 bases, leaving 6 bases not matched to a gene. CDR1 is LNHDA, CDR2 SQIVND, per germline (reference sequence). The CDR3 contains 15 residues. CDR3 loop: CASRGQGAYQETQYF. In DNA, the CDR3 is TGTGCCAGTAGAGGACAGGGTGCCTACCAAGAGACCCAGTACTTC.

This chain connects TRBV5-6 to TRBJ2-5; D remains ambiguous. The germline V and J ends were trimmed by 4 bases and 1 base, with 2 bases remaining between them. This CDR3 region has 11 residues. The germline V gene encodes CDR1 SGHDT and CDR2 YYEEEE. CDR3 bases: TGTGCCAGCAGCCGCCAAGAGACCCAGTACTTC. The encoded protein is CASSRQETQYF.

This clone is a singleton in its sample. The chain combines TRBV28 with TRBJ1-2; no firm D call. CDR3 length equals 14 residues. Trimming took off 7 bases at V and 4 bases at J, with 16 bases between the two ends. The germline V gene encodes CDR1 MDHEN and CDR2 SYDVKM. CDR3 in amino acids: CASISDTRSYGYTF. The CDR3 nucleotides read TGTGCCAGCATTTCCGACACCCGATCCTATGGCTACACCTTC.

This chain connects TRBV7-3 to TRBJ2-1; 11 bases fit TRBD2. The CDR3 extends over 17 amino acids. In germline, CDR1 is SGHTA, CDR2 FQGTGA. Trimming at V came to 5 bases and at J to 7 bases, leaving 13 bases not matched to a gene. The chain's CDR3 is CASSPPGTSGGENEQFF. In DNA form, the CDR3 reads TGTGCCAGCAGCCCTCCCGGGACTAGCGGCGGGGAAAATGAGCAGTTCTTC.

The J gene is TRBJ1-1, the V gene TRBV2; D remains unclear. This CDR3 is built from 13 residues. Germline V gene sequence: CDR1 SNHLY, CDR2 FYNNEI. V was pared by 5 bases and J by 4 bases, with 11 bases between. The DNA of the CDR3 is TGTGCCAGCAGTACTACACCGAGCACTGAAGCTTTCTTT. Translating it yields CASSTTPSTEAFF. The full variable domain, with the rest looked up from reference TRBV2 and TRBJ1-1, is EPEVTQTPSHQVTQMGQEVILRCVPISNHLYFYWYRQILGQKVEFLVSFYNNEISEKSEIFDDQFSVERPDGSNFTLKIRSTKLEDSAMYFCASSTTPSTEAFFGQGTRLTVV.